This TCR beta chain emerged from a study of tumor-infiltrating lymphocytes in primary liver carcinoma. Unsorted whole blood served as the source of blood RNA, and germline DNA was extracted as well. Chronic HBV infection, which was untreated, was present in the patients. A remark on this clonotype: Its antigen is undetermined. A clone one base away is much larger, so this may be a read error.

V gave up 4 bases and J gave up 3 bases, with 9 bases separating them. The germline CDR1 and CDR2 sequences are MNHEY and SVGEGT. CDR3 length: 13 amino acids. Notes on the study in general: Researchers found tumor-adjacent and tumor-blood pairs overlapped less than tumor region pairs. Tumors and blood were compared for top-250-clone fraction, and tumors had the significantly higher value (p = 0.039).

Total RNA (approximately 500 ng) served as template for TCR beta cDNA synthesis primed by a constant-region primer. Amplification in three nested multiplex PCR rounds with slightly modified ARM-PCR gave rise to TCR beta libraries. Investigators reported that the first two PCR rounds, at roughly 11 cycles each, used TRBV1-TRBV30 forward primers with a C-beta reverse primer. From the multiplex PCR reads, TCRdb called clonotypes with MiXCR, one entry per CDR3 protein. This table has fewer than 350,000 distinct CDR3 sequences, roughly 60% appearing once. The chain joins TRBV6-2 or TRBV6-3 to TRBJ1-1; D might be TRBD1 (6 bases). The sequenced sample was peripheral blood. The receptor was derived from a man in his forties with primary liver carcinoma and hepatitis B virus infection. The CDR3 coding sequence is TGTGCCAGCAGTTTCGGACAGTACACTGAAGCTTTCTTT. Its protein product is CASSFGQYTEAFF.